These 31 T cell receptor beta chains were all obtained from the same sample, sequenced in a study of Tregs in tolerant kidney transplant recipients. Some clones are missing from TCRdb's copy, which holds only in-frame ones; the method was immunoSEQ multiplex PCR. Of about 110,000 clones in the sample, nearly 90% were seen once. The sample in question was CD4+ T cells from blood, obtained before the transplant. The receptors were gathered from a human donor who received a combined kidney and bone marrow transplant.

The chain is built from TRBV5-5 and TRBJ2-1; unclear D gene. V was trimmed by 0 bases and J by 5 bases, leaving 6 bases between them. Germline CDR1 and CDR2: SGHKS and YYEKEE (reference sequence). This CDR3 has 13 residues. CDR3 nucleotide sequence: TGTGCCAGCAGCTTGGTAATTAACAATGAGCAGTTCTTC. Its protein is CASSLVINNEQFF. The whole variable domain, remainder taken from reference TRBV5-5 and TRBJ2-1, is DAGVTQSPTHLIKTRGQQVTLRCSPISGHKSVSWYQQVLGQGPQFIFQYYEKEERGRGNFPDRFSARQFPNYSSELNVNALLLGDSALYLCASSLVINNEQFFGPGTRLTVL.

This clone has just a few counts. The rearrangement joins TRBV6-5 to TRBJ2-7; possible D gene TRBD2, 5 bases. The germline V and J ends were trimmed by 6 bases and 3 bases, with 9 bases remaining between them. Germline values: CDR1 MNHEY, CDR2 SVGAGI. The CDR3 is made up of 12 amino acids. CDR3 coding DNA: TGTGCCAGCAGCCGAGGGCGCTACGAGCAGTACTTC. This sequence encodes CASSRGRYEQYF.

The chain joins TRBV6-6 to TRBJ1-5; weak D call: TRBD1 (6 bases). The CDR3 contains 15 residues. V lost 5 bases and J 2 bases, leaving 13 bases between the germline ends. Germline CDR1 MNHNY, CDR2 SVGAGI (reference sequence). CDR3 region: CASSGQGPGNQPQHF. CDR3 nucleotide sequence: TGTGCCAGCAGTGGCCAGGGGCCGGGCAATCAGCCCCAGCATTTT.

The genes are TRBV11-3 and TRBJ2-5; the D gene is possibly TRBD2 (5 bases). V lost 5 bases and J lost 3, with 10 bases in between. Per the germline V gene, CDR1 is SGHNT and CDR2 is YENEEA. This CDR3 is 13 amino acids long. The CDR3, as DNA: TGTGCCAGCAGCGCCTCCGGGAAAGAGACCCAGTACTTC. Translation gives CASSASGKETQYF.

The V and J genes are TRBV5-1 and TRBJ2-7; tentative D call: TRBD2 (7 bases). The CDR3 runs 16 residues. Per the germline V gene, CDR1 is SGHRS and CDR2 is YFSETQ. The V and J ends lost 4 bases and 2 bases respectively, with 19 bases between them. Here the CDR3 DNA reads TGCGCCAGCAGCCGGAACGGGGGGCAGACCCCCTACGAGCAGTACTTC. Its protein product is CASSRNGGQTPYEQYF.

This rearrangement joins TRBV5-4 to TRBJ2-7; TRBD2 aligns across 10 bases. The CDR3 spans 15 residues. Germline V gene lookup returns CDR1 SGHNT and CDR2 YYREEE (reference sequence). Trimming at V came to 5 bases and at J to 7 bases, leaving 12 bases not matched to a gene. CDR3 sequence (DNA): TGTGCCAGCAGTCCTCTCAGCGGGGGGGCTAGGGAGCAGTACTTC. It yields the protein CASSPLSGGAREQYF.

The rearrangement uses TRBV5-4 and TRBJ1-2; 11 bases align to TRBD1. This CDR3 region has 16 residues. Germline values: CDR1 SGHNT, CDR2 YYREEE (reference sequence). Germline trimming cut 4 bases from V and 2 bases from J; bases unmatched to any gene: 7. The DNA for the CDR3 is TGTGCCAGCAGCCCCCGCCGGGACAGGGGGAACTATGGCTACACCTTC. It yields the protein CASSPRRDRGNYGYTF.

V gene TRBV10-3 combines with J gene TRBJ2-5; 7 bases align to TRBD1. J gave up 2 bases and V 9 bases, and 6 bases lay outside the gene matches. Germline CDR1 ENHRY, CDR2 SYGVKD. The CDR3 covers 13 residues. The CDR3, as DNA: TGTGCCATGCGACAGGGAGCTCAAGAGACCCAGTACTTC. This gives the protein CAMRQGAQETQYF.

This chain connects TRBV6-5 to TRBJ2-6; 7 bases are a match to TRBD2. The CDR3 spans 16 residues. The trim removed 4 bases at V and 2 bases at J, leaving 5 bases unmatched. Germline CDR1 and CDR2: MNHEY and SVGAGI. CDR3 loop: CASSFGGRAGANVLTF. The DNA for the CDR3 is TGTGCCAGCAGTTTCGGGGGGAGGGCTGGGGCCAACGTCCTGACTTTC.

The V and J genes are TRBV27 and TRBJ2-1, with 8 bases that match TRBD2. The CDR3 extends over 18 amino acids. Germline CDR1 is MNHEY and CDR2 is SMNVEV (reference sequence). V was pared by 6 bases and J by 4 bases, with 17 bases of the junction left unmatched. The CDR3: CASRLYGAGGGGYNEQFF. The DNA for the CDR3 is TGTGCCAGCAGGCTTTATGGCGCGGGAGGTGGTGGGTACAATGAGCAGTTCTTC.

This chain joins TRBV2 and TRBJ2-5; TRBD2 agrees at 7 bases. The CDR3 covers 13 residues. Germline CDR1 is SNHLY and CDR2 is FYNNEI. Unmatched junction bases numbered 2, after V lost 1 base and J lost 6 bases. The CDR3, as DNA: TGTGCCAGCAGTGAAGTGCGGGGGAAGACCCAGTACTTC. It encodes CASSEVRGKTQYF.

V is TRBV7-8 and J is TRBJ1-3; D is ambiguous. The CDR3 totals 16 residues. V was trimmed by 6 bases and J by 0 bases, leaving 15 bases between them. From germline, CDR1 is SGHVS and CDR2 FQNEAQ. CDR3 coding DNA: TGTGCCAGCAGTCGAAGCGCGTCTTACTCTGGAAACACCATATATTTT. This translates into CASSRSASYSGNTIYF.

This chain connects TRBV6-1 to TRBJ2-1, with D possibly being TRBD2 (6 bases). V lost 8 bases and J lost 8, with 13 bases in between. The CDR3 covers 12 residues. Germline V gives CDR1 MNHNS, CDR2 SASEGT. The CDR3 spells CASYQGGHEQFF. Written as DNA, the CDR3 is TGTGCCAGCTATCAGGGAGGCCATGAGCAGTTCTTC.

V is TRBV6-6 and J is TRBJ2-1, with 9 bases lining up with TRBD1. The V gene's germline CDR1 is MNHNY and CDR2 SVGAGI (reference sequence). This CDR3 has 15 residues. The trim removed 5 bases at V and 4 bases at J, leaving 6 bases unmatched. The CDR3 DNA follows: TGTGCCAGCAGTCACGGGGACAGGGTTTACAATGAGCAGTTCTTC. It encodes CASSHGDRVYNEQFF.

The chain links TRBV19 to TRBJ2-7; D ambiguous. V lost 6 bases and J lost 4, with 16 bases in between. CDR1 and CDR2 (germline): LNHDA, SQIVND (reference sequence). The CDR3 length is 14 residues. CDR3 in amino acids: CASRRPRTPYEQYF. The CDR3 DNA reads TGTGCCAGTAGGCGGCCCCGTACACCATACGAGCAGTACTTC. The complete variable domain, with remaining parts taken from reference TRBV19 and TRBJ2-7, reads DGGITQSPKYLFRKEGQNVTLSCEQNLNHDAMYWYRQDPGQGLRLIYYSQIVNDFQKGDIAEGYSVSREKKESFPLTVTSAQKNPTAFYLCASRRPRTPYEQYFGPGTRLTVT.

Only one count was recorded for this clone. The J gene is TRBJ2-1, the V gene TRBV4-1; TRBD2 matches 9 bases. Trimming took 4 bases from V and 2 from J; bases not matched to a gene: 15. CDR3 size: 19 residues. Germline V gene sequence: CDR1 MGHRA, CDR2 YSYEKL. CDR3 in amino acids: CASSRGGSGGPGTYNEQFF. DNA of the CDR3: TGCGCCAGCAGCCGAGGGGGTAGCGGGGGACCCGGGACCTACAATGAGCAGTTCTTC.

This clone occurred once. The CDR3 protein is CASSLSAAANYGYTF. CDR3 DNA: TGCGCCAGCAGCTTGTCGGCGGCAGCTAACTATGGCTACACCTTC. The V and J genes are TRBV5-1 and TRBJ1-2, with no clear D. This CDR3 spans 15 amino acids. Trimming left V 1 base short and J 0 bases short, with 10 bases between. Germline V gene lookup returns CDR1 SGHRS and CDR2 YFSETQ.

The V gene is TRBV7-7, the J gene TRBJ2-1; D might be TRBD1 (5 bases). Between the trimmed V and J ends, which lost 2 bases and 6 bases, there was a span of 8 bases. The germline CDR1 and CDR2 sequences are SSHAT and FNYEAQ (reference sequence). CDR3 size: 13 residues. The CDR3 protein is CASSLQGFNEQFF. The CDR3 DNA reads as TGTGCCAGCAGCTTACAGGGTTTCAATGAGCAGTTCTTC. The variable domain in full, with the rest retrieved from reference TRBV7-7 and TRBJ2-1, is GAGVSQSPRYKVTKRGQDVTLRCDPISSHATLYWYQQALGQGPEFLTYFNYEAQPDKSGLPSDRFSAERPEGSISTLTIQRTEQRDSAMYRCASSLQGFNEQFFGPGTRLTVL.

The chain recombines TRBV6-1 with TRBJ2-1; 7 nucleotides line up with TRBD2. CDR1 is MNHNS and CDR2 is SASEGT in the germline V gene. This CDR3 contains 18 residues. V dropped 1 base and J dropped 3; count of bases not matched to a gene: 12. DNA of the CDR3: TGTGCCAGCAGTGAAGGTTATTTTGATAGCGGGTACTACAATGAGCAGTTCTTC. Its protein product is CASSEGYFDSGYYNEQFF.

V and J are TRBV12-5 and TRBJ2-1; 9 bases align to TRBD2. Germline V gene data show CDR1 as LGHNT and CDR2 as FRNRAP. CDR3 length equals 18 residues. The V and J ends lost 1 base and 4 bases, in that order; junction bases with no gene match: 11. For the CDR3, the DNA is TGTGCTAGTGGTTTGGGTAGCGGGAGTGGTCTGGAATACAATGAGCAGTTCTTC. Protein: CASGLGSGSGLEYNEQFF.

This chain uses TRBV4-1 with TRBJ2-3, with 8 bases that match TRBD2. The CDR3 is 17 residues long. Trimming at V came to 3 bases and at J to 1 base, leaving 9 bases not matched to a gene. Germline loops: CDR1 MGHRA, CDR2 YSYEKL. CDR3 DNA sequence: TGCGCCAGCAGCCAGGGTAGGACGGGAGGGGGCACAGATACGCAGTATTTT. Amino acids: CASSQGRTGGGTDTQYF.

The chain carries TRBV5-8 and TRBJ1-4; 8 bases agree with TRBD1. Germline V gene lookup returns CDR1 SGHTS and CDR2 YDEGEE. V was clipped by 3 bases and J by 8 bases; unmatched bases: 6. The CDR3 loop spans 14 amino acids. DNA for the CDR3: TGTGCCAGCAGCTCGCGGACAGGGCGGGAAAAACTGTTTTTT. Its translation is CASSSRTGREKLFF.

The chain combines TRBV2 with TRBJ2-7; D remains ambiguous. Germline lookup yields CDR1 SNHLY and CDR2 FYNNEI. This CDR3 spans 11 amino acids. V was shortened by 5 bases and J by 7 bases, with 9 bases between the two germline ends. In DNA, the CDR3 is TGTGCCAGCAGTACTCTACGGGAGCAGTACTTC. Its translation is CASSTLREQYF.

Only one count was recorded for this clone. V usage is TRBV27 and J usage is TRBJ2-1; 11 bases map to TRBD2. J gave up 9 bases and V 3 bases, and 10 bases lay outside the gene matches. Germline V gene sequence: CDR1 MNHEY, CDR2 SMNVEV (reference sequence). The CDR3 sequence is 16 residues long. The DNA for the CDR3 is TGTGCCAGCAGTTTTTTGGGTAGCGGGAGGGCGGCTGAGCAGTTCTTC. It is translated as CASSFLGSGRAAEQFF.

This clone was detected a few times. The chain is built from TRBV10-3 and TRBJ1-1; 7 bases align to TRBD1. Germline loops: CDR1 ENHRY, CDR2 SYGVKD. There are 16 residues in the CDR3. After removal of 2 bases from V and 0 bases from J, the junction contained 6 bases not matched to a gene. CDR3 bases: TGTGCCATCAGTGAGGGGACGACAGGGTTGAACACTGAAGCTTTCTTT. It encodes CAISEGTTGLNTEAFF.

In nucleotides, the CDR3 is TGTGCCAGCAGTTACTCTGGACTAGCGGGAGACAATGAGCAGTTCTTC. Its translation is CASSYSGLAGDNEQFF. The genes are TRBV6-5 and TRBJ2-1; 13 bases map to TRBD2. The V gene's germline CDR1 is MNHEY and CDR2 SVGAGI. The CDR3 runs 16 residues. The V and J ends lost 0 bases and 5 bases, in that order; junction bases with no gene match: 1.

This clone was seen a handful of times. V usage is TRBV30 and J usage is TRBJ1-2; possible D gene TRBD1, 5 bases. Germline V gene lookup returns CDR1 GTSNPN and CDR2 SVGIG (reference sequence). Deletions cut 4 bases from V and 1 base from J, with 7 bases between. The CDR3 extends over 12 amino acids. Written as DNA, the CDR3 is TGTGCCTGGAAGGGGAATAACTATGGCTACACCTTC. Residues: CAWKGNNYGYTF.

The chain links TRBV5-4 to TRBJ1-1, with no clear D. This CDR3 contains 13 residues. In germline, CDR1 is SGHNT, CDR2 YYREEE (reference sequence). The V end was cut by 3 bases, the J end by 1 base, with 7 bases between. The CDR3 DNA follows: TGTGCCAGCAGCTATCAGGAGAACACTGAAGCTTTCTTT. Its protein product is CASSYQENTEAFF.

The chain has TRBV7-9 and TRBJ1-4; 7 nucleotides match TRBD1. The CDR3 covers 15 residues. V shed 0 bases and J 11 bases; nucleotides not matched to a gene: 9. Germline V lookup: CDR1 SEHNR, CDR2 FQNEAQ (reference sequence). The CDR3 protein is CASSLAEGGRGKLFF. CDR3 nucleotide sequence: TGTGCCAGCAGCTTAGCGGAAGGGGGCCGGGGGAAACTGTTTTTT.

This clone was seen a single time. In DNA, the CDR3 is TGTGCCAGCTCACCAGTAGGGACAGGGACCTACAATGAGCAGTTCTTC. It is translated as CASSPVGTGTYNEQFF. The J gene is TRBJ2-1, the V gene TRBV18; 9 nucleotides line up with TRBD1. This CDR3 is 16 amino acids long. Germline V CDR1 and CDR2: KGHSH, LQKENI. Trimming removed 2 bases from V and 2 bases from J; junction bases left unmatched: 4.

The chain has TRBV27 and TRBJ2-6; a weak D match, TRBD1 (6 bases). Trimming removed 6 bases from V and 0 bases from J, with 18 bases in between. CDR1 MNHEY and CDR2 SMNVEV come from the germline V gene (reference sequence). The CDR3 covers 18 residues. CDR3 sequence (DNA): TGTGCCAGCAGATTTAATTACAGGGAAAGCTCTGGGGCCAACGTCCTGACTTTC. This translates into CASRFNYRESSGANVLTF. The variable domain in full, completed from reference TRBV27 and TRBJ2-6, reads EAQVTQNPRYLITVTGKKLTVTCSQNMNHEYMSWYRQDPGLGLRQIYYSMNVEVTDKGDVPEGYKVSRKEKRNFPLILESPSPNQTSLYFCASRFNYRESSGANVLTFGAGSRLTVL.